The present T cell receptor (beta chain) was sequenced within a study of blood T cell repertoires in COVID-19 (dated by TCRdb to the early 2020s). Study-level background: Collaborator samples came from the United States, Italy and Spain and covered acute and convalescent phases of COVID-19. The material from the prospective study consisted of cDNA or gDNA derived from T cells, B-cell-depleted T cells, or PBMCs. Deeply sampled blood TCRbeta repertoires from subjects exposed to, actively infected with, or recovered from COVID-19 were included in the dataset. The repertoires were released in a freely available public database intended as a resource for research on the immune response to SARS-CoV-2. Samples came from the ongoing ImmuneRACE study (first 160 participants) plus 1,254 subjects from 6 global collaborators. Sample metadata almost always included a de-identified subject ID, COVID-19 status, age in years and sex. Where HLA class I and class II types were available, the types were taken from metadata supplied by the sample provider, not from assay-based typing.

Broad study findings and their caveats: Clinical and demographic metadata were provided uncurated, with the amount varying by source and participant.

The sample holds a few counts of this clone. Its antigen has not been determined. No quality values exist for individual bases; no much larger clone is one base distant. TCRbeta CDR3 regions were amplified from genomic DNA using the immunoSEQ Assay, a bias-controlled multiplex PCR. As for how the authors treated the data: The number of nucleated cells in each sample was estimated by amplification of reference gene primers within the assay. To quantify the absolute abundance of each unique TCRbeta CDR3 rearrangement, sequence reads were collapsed and filtered. For each sample, productive Simpson clonality was calculated as the square root of Simpson's diversity index over productive rearrangements. TCRdb took this table from immuneACCESS and kept in-frame rearrangements with V and J called. Such tables lack part of the clones; where checked against another copy, unresolved V genes explain under half of the gap, and the rest is unexplained. V, J and clone size derive from that table, while D and trimming were established from the DNA sequence. This sample gives about 440,000 clones in total; around 89% of them show up just once. The top ten constitute about 4.3% of the sample.

Each collaborating institution followed its own protocols to collect whole blood in K2EDTA tubes. For TCRbeta analysis, collaborators shipped samples in one of three forms: frozen whole blood, isolated PBMCs, or DNA extracted from either of those sample types. Sequencing input: peripheral blood. This TCR was sampled from a young woman with acute or convalescent COVID-19.

The CDR3 here reads CATSDSGQIYGYTF. The base sequence is TGTGCCACCAGTGATTCGGGACAGATCTATGGCTACACCTTC. The chain employs TRBV24-1 and TRBJ1-2, and TRBD1 aligns with 7 junction nucleotides. For CDR1 and CDR2, the germline V gene lists KGHDR and SFDVKD. Inclusive of the bounding cysteine and phenylalanine, the CDR3 is 14 residues long. The entry retains the CDR3 DNA only, 42 bases that are in frame from base 1. Trimming accounts for 2 bases at V and 4 bases at J, while the number of junction bases matched to no gene is 3.